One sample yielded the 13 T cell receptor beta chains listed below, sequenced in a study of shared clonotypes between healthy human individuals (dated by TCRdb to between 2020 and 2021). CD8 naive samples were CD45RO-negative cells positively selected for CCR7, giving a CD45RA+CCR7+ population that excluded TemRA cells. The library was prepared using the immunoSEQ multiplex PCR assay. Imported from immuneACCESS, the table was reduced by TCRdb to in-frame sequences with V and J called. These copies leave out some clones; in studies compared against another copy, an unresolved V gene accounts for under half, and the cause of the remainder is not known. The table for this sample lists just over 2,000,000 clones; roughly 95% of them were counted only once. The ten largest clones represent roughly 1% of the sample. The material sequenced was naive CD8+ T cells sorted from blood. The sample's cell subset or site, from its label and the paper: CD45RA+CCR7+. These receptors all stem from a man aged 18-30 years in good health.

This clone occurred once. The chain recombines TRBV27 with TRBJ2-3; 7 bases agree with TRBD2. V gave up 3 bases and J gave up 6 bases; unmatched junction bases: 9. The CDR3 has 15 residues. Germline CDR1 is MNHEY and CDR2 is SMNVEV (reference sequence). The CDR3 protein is CASSLVAGVADTQYF. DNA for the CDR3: TGTGCCAGCAGTTTGGTGGCGGGAGTAGCGGATACGCAGTATTTT.

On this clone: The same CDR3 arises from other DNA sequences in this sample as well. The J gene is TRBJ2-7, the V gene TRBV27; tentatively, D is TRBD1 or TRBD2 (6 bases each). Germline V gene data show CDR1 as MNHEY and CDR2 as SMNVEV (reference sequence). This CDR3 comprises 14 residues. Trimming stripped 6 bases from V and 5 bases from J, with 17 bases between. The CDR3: CASSLNRGRDEQYF. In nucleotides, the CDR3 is TGTGCCAGCAGCCTCAATCGGGGGCGGGACGAGCAGTACTTC.

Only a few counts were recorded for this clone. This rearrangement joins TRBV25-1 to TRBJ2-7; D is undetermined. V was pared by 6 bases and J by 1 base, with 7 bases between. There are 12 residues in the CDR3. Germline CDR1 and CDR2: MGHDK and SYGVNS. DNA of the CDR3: TGTGCCAGCAGCGAAAATTCCTACGAGCAGTACTTC. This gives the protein CASSENSYEQYF.

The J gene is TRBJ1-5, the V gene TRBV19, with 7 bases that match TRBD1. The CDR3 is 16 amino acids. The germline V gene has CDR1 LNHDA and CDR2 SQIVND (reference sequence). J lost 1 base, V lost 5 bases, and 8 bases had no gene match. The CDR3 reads CASSVGQDLSNQPQHF. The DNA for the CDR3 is TGTGCCAGTAGTGTCGGACAGGACTTGAGCAATCAGCCCCAGCATTTT.

The CDR3 DNA sequence: TGCGCCAGCAGCTCCTCTTGGGGGCAGGGGTTGAACGAGCAGTACTTC. Protein sequence: CASSSSWGQGLNEQYF. The chain combines TRBV4-1 with TRBJ2-7; D possibly corresponds to TRBD1 (6 bases). Germline V lookup: CDR1 MGHRA, CDR2 YSYEKL. V was trimmed by 5 bases and J by 5 bases, leaving 22 bases between them. The CDR3 spans 16 residues.

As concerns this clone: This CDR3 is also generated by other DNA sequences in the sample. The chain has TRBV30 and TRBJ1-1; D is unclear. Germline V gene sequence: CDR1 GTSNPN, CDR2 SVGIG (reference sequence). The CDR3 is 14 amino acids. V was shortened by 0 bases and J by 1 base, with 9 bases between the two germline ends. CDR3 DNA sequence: TGTGCCTGGAGTGTCGGCACCGGGAACACTGAAGCTTTCTTT. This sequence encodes CAWSVGTGNTEAFF.

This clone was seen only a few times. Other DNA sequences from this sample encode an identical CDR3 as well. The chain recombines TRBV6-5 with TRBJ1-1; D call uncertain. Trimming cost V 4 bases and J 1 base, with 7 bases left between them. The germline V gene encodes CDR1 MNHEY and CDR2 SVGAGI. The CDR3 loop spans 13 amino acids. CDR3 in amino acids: CASSWRENTEAFF. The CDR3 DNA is TGTGCCAGCAGTTGGAGGGAGAACACTGAAGCTTTCTTT.

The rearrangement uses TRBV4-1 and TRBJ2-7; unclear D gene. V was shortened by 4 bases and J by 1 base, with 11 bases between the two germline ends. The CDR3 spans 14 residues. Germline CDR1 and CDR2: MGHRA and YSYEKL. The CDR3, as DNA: TGCGCCAGCAGCCCGAGTGGATATTCCTACGAGCAGTACTTC. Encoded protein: CASSPSGYSYEQYF.

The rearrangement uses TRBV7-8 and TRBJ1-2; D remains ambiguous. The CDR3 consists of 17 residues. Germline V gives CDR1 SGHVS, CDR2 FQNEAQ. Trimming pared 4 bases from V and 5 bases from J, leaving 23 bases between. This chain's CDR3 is CASSYRVQSWIEYGYTF. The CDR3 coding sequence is TGTGCCAGCAGCTACCGGGTACAATCTTGGATCGAATATGGCTACACCTTC. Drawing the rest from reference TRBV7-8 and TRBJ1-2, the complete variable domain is GAGVSQSPRYKVAKRGQDVALRCDPISGHVSLFWYQQALGQGPEFLTYFQNEAQLDKSGLPSDRFFAERPEGSVSTLKIQRTQQEDSAVYLCASSYRVQSWIEYGYTFGSGTRLTVV.

CDR3 sequence: CASRAGTGNQETQYF. The CDR3 coding sequence is TGCGCCAGCAGGGCCGGGACAGGTAACCAAGAGACCCAGTACTTC. J is TRBJ2-5 and V is TRBV5-1; 8 nucleotides line up with TRBD1. The V gene's germline CDR1 is SGHRS and CDR2 YFSETQ. The CDR3 length is 15 residues. V lost 5 bases and J lost 0; bases outside the gene matches: 6.

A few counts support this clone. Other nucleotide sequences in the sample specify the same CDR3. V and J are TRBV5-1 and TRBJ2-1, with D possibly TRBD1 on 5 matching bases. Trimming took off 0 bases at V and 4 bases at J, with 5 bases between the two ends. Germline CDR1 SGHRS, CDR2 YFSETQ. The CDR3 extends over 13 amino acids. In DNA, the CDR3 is TGCGCCAGCAGCTTGGGACAGTACAATGAGCAGTTCTTC. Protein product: CASSLGQYNEQFF.

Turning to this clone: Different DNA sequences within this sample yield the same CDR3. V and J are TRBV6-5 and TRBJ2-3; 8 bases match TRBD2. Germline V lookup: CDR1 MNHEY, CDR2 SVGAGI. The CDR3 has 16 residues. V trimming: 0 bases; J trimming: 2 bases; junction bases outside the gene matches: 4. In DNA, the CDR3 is TGTGCCAGCAGTTACTCAGGCGGGGGGCACACAGATACGCAGTATTTT. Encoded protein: CASSYSGGGHTDTQYF.

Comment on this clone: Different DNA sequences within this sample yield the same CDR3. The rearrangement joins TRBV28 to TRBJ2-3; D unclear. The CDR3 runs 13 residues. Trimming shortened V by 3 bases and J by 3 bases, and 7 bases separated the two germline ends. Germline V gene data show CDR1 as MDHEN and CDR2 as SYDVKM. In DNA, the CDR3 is TGTGCCAGCAGTTTTAGGCTAACAGATACGCAGTATTTT. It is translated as CASSFRLTDTQYF.